The rows below give T cell receptor beta chains drawn from one sample of a study of Graves' ophthalmopathy and Graves' hyperthyroidism. MiXCR was run by TCRdb on the multiplex PCR reads, yielding one entry per CDR3 protein. The repertoire holds hundreds of thousands of distinct CDR3 sequences, with 35% to 45% as singletons. The specimen was peripheral blood. All receptors derive from an adult man with Graves' ophthalmopathy. Both conserved end residues are part of each CDR3. D genes are given only for firm matches. Expanded clones are given a class, and other clones once, few, many or no size at all.

V gene	clone size	D gene	J gene	CDR3 DNA	CDR3 protein
TRBV7-3	many	TRBD1	TRBJ1-1	TGTGCCAGCAGCTCAAGACAGGGTTTGACTGAAGCTTTCTTT	CASSSRQGLTEAFF
TRBV7-2	many	TRBD1	TRBJ1-2	TGTGCCAGCAGCTCGGGACAGCCGGGGATCTATGGCTACACCTTC	CASSSGQPGIYGYTF
TRBV10-3	many	TRBD1	TRBJ2-7	TGTGCCATCATGGGGGACAGGGGGCGCGGGGAGCAGTACTTC	CAIMGDRGRGEQYF
TRBV11-2	.	.	TRBJ2-7	TGTGCCAGCAGCCTGGGACATTCCCCCCAATACGAGCAGTACTTC	CASSLGHSPQYEQYF
TRBV10-2	once	.	TRBJ2-3	TGCGCCAGCAGTGCGGGGCGGCACCGCACAGATACGCAGTATTTT	CASSAGRHRTDTQYF
TRBV20-1	many	.	TRBJ1-2	TGCAGTGCTAGAGATGCCGGACGCCCCTATGGCTACACCTTC	CSARDAGRPYGYTF
TRBV29-1	.	.	TRBJ2-6	TGCAGCTCGTCGTCTCGCTTGTCTGGGGCCAACGTCCTGACTTTC	CSSSSRLSGANVLTF
TRBV10-2	once	TRBD1	TRBJ1-6	TGTGCCAGCAGCAACGGACAGGGGGATTCACCCCTCCACTTT	CASSNGQGDSPLHF
TRBV10-3	many	.	TRBJ2-7	TGTGCCATCAGTGAAGCGGCCAGCACATTCTACGAGCAGTACTTC	CAISEAASTFYEQYF
TRBV7-9	many	.	TRBJ2-7	TGTGCCAGCAGCTTAGCTGTTGGCGGGGTCTACGAGCAGTACTTC	CASSLAVGGVYEQYF
TRBV20-1	.	.	TRBJ2-5	TGCAGTGCTAGAGGCGGACGCGGAGGAGAGACCCAGTACTTC	CSARGGRGGETQYF
TRBV19	few	.	TRBJ1-4	TGTGCCAGTAGTATTAGGAGGTGGGAAAAACTGTTTTTT	CASSIRRWEKLFF
TRBV6-5	many	.	TRBJ1-1	TGTGCCAGCAGTTACTCGACGTTTAACACTGAAGCTTTCTTT	CASSYSTFNTEAFF
TRBV13	many	TRBD1	TRBJ1-6	TGTGCCAGCAGGAGGGACAGGGGGAGCTCTGGGTCACCCCTCCACTTT	CASRRDRGSSGSPLHF
TRBV29-1	.	.	TRBJ2-5	TGCAGCGTTGAAAGGGGAGGAGGACAAGAGACCCAGTACTTC	CSVERGGGQETQYF
TRBV7-9	.	.	TRBJ2-5	TGTGCCAGCAGCTTAAGGACGGTCAAGGGGGGGACCCAGGACTTC	CASSLRTVKGGTQDF
TRBV6-9	.	.	TRBJ2-2	TGTGCCAGCAGTTACGGGGCTACCGGGGAGCTGTTTTTT	CASSYGATGELFF
TRBV7-8	many	TRBD1	TRBJ1-2	TGTGCCAGCAGCTTACACATTGTAACAGGGGTCAATGGCTACACCTTC	CASSLHIVTGVNGYTF
TRBV9	.	TRBD2	TRBJ2-5	TGTGCCAGCTCGAACCAGGGACTAGCGGGAGGAGGAGAGACCCAGTACTTC	CASSNQGLAGGGETQYF
TRBV6-6	few	.	TRBJ2-7	TGTGCCAGCAGTTTTTCGCAGGGGGGCTACGAGCAGTACTTC	CASSFSQGGYEQYF
TRBV7-8	.	.	TRBJ2-7	TGTGCCAGCAGCTTATACGGTCCGACGGGGGAGCAGTACTTC	CASSLYGPTGEQYF
TRBV10-3	many	.	TRBJ1-6	TGTGCCATCAGTGAGTCCCCCGGGACCCCCGCGCCCCTCCACTTT	CAISESPGTPAPLHF
TRBV7-9	few	.	TRBJ1-3	TGTGCCAGCAGGGGAGAGGGAAACACCATATATTTT	CASRGEGNTIYF
TRBV29-1	.	.	TRBJ2-5	TGCAGCTTAGTTGGGGAGACCCAGTACTTC	CSLVGETQYF
TRBV4-1	.	TRBD1	TRBJ1-1	TGCGCCAGCAGCCAAGGGAGACAGGGGGCTTCCGGTGAAGCTTTCTTT	CASSQGRQGASGEAFF
TRBV2	.	.	TRBJ1-3	TGTGCTAGAGAGATGGAGGAGGGTGGAAACACCATATATTTT	CAREMEEGGNTIYF
TRBV7-3	many	TRBD1	TRBJ2-5	TGTGCCAGCAGCAAGGACAGGGGAGAGACCCAGTACTTC	CASSKDRGETQYF
TRBV19	.	TRBD1	TRBJ2-2	TGTGCCACCCCCAGGGGGCTGGGGGTGACCGGGGAGCTGTTTTTT	CATPRGLGVTGELFF
TRBV29-1	.	TRBD1	TRBJ1-5	TGCAGGGTCGGACAGGGCCCTTATCAGCCCCAGCATTTT	CRVGQGPYQPQHF
TRBV10-3	.	.	TRBJ1-2	TGTGCCATCAGGGCGAACAGTGAGTTTGGCTACACCTTC	CAIRANSEFGYTF
TRBV29-1	.	TRBD2	TRBJ2-5	TGCAGCAGGGAGACTAGCGGGAGGTGGGAGACCCAGTACTTC	CSRETSGRWETQYF
TRBV7-9	many	.	TRBJ2-5	TGTGCCAGCAGCTTAGGTCCTTCGGAGATGCGAGAGACCCAGTACTTC	CASSLGPSEMRETQYF
TRBV30	.	.	TRBJ1-5	TGTGCCTGGACTGCGGGGGGGAATCAGCCCCAGCATTTT	CAWTAGGNQPQHF
TRBV19	.	.	TRBJ1-2	TGTGCCAGTAGTTGGGGGCACGATGGCTACACCTTC	CASSWGHDGYTF
TRBV20-1	.	TRBD2	TRBJ2-7	TGCAGTGCTAGGCACCCGGGGGGCTACGAGCAGTACTTC	CSARHPGGYEQYF
TRBV7-2	.	TRBD2	TRBJ2-5	TGTGCCAGCAGCTTCAAAGCGGGGGGAGCGGGAGAGACCCAGTACTTC	CASSFKAGGAGETQYF
TRBV5-5	.	TRBD1	TRBJ1-4	TGCGCCAGCAGCCAAGGGACAGATTTTGAAAAACTGTTTTTT	CASSQGTDFEKLFF
TRBV13	many	.	TRBJ1-2	TGTGCCAGCAGCTTAGAGGACTCTAACTATGGCTACACCTTC	CASSLEDSNYGYTF
TRBV12-3/TRBV12-4	few	.	TRBJ1-1	TGTGCTAGTGGTTTGCCCCCTGGAAGGGGGGTATTTGAAGCTTTCTTT	CASGLPPGRGVFEAFF
TRBV24-1	.	TRBD1	TRBJ2-5	TGTGCCACCAGTGACCAAACAGGGGGCGATGAGACCCAGTACTTC	CATSDQTGGDETQYF
TRBV2	.	TRBD2	TRBJ2-2	TGTGCCAGCAGTTACTCCGGCCTAGCGGGAGCGCCCGGCGGGGAGCTGTTTTTT	CASSYSGLAGAPGGELFF
TRBV14	many	.	TRBJ2-7	TGTGCCAGCAGCCAAGTATCCTCCTACGAGCAGTACTTC	CASSQVSSYEQYF
TRBV7-9	many	TRBD2	TRBJ2-7	TGTGCCAGCAGCTTCCGACGAGAACTAGCGGGAGTGTCCTACGAGCAGTACTTC	CASSFRRELAGVSYEQYF
TRBV7-3	many	.	TRBJ2-5	TGTGCCAGCAGCTTAAGTGGGGCCTTCCAAGAGACCCAGTACTTC	CASSLSGAFQETQYF
TRBV19	many	.	TRBJ1-5	TGTGCCAGTAGTTCCCACTCCGCCCCCAATCAGCCCCAGCATTTT	CASSSHSAPNQPQHF
TRBV3-1	few	.	TRBJ1-5	TGTGCCAGCAGCACTCAGAGTAGCAATCAGCCCCAGCATTTT	CASSTQSSNQPQHF
TRBV20-1	many	.	TRBJ1-6	TGCAGTGCCAGCCGCGGTAATTCACCCCTCCACTTT	CSASRGNSPLHF
TRBV25-1	.	.	TRBJ1-2	TGTGCCAGCAGCGTTACCGCCGGGACCGCCAGGGGCTACACCTTC	CASSVTAGTARGYTF
TRBV7-9	few	.	TRBJ1-5	TGCGCCAGCAGCCAAGCCCGGGCACAGTTCAACGATCAGCCCCAGCATTTT	CASSQARAQFNDQPQHF
TRBV20-1	few	.	TRBJ2-7	TGCAGTGCTAGAGATTCCGGAGCCTACGAGCAGTACTTC	CSARDSGAYEQYF
TRBV10-3	few	.	TRBJ2-5	TGTGCCAGCAGCGGGGACACCGGGGCCCAAGAGACCCAGTACTTC	CASSGDTGAQETQYF
TRBV29-1	.	.	TRBJ2-2	TGCAGCGGTACGGAGGGGCGGACCGGGGAGCTGTTTTTT	CSGTEGRTGELFF
TRBV4-2	many	.	TRBJ1-1	TGTGCCAGCAGCCAAAACAGGGTGAGGAACACTGAAGCTTTCTTT	CASSQNRVRNTEAFF
TRBV19	few	.	TRBJ2-2	TGTGCCAGTAGTATACCAGCGGAGAACACCGGGGAGCTGTTTTTT	CASSIPAENTGELFF
TRBV10-3	many	.	TRBJ2-2	TGTGCCATCAGTGAGTCGCACTCGCGGGGAACCGGGGAGCTGTTTTTT	CAISESHSRGTGELFF
TRBV19	few	.	TRBJ2-7	TGTGCCAGTAGTCCGTTGGGGGGGGCCTCCTACGAGCAGTACTTC	CASSPLGGASYEQYF
TRBV9	few	TRBD1	TRBJ1-3	TGTGCCAGCAGCGGGACAGGGGGCTCCTCTGGAAACACCATATATTTT	CASSGTGGSSGNTIYF
TRBV15	.	TRBD1	TRBJ1-1	TGTGCCACCAGAGAGACAGGGGGCTACACTGAAGCTTTCTTT	CATRETGGYTEAFF
TRBV20-1	.	.	TRBJ2-7	TGCAGTGCTAGAAAGGGCCTCGGCACGGTGGGCTACGAGCAGTACTTC	CSARKGLGTVGYEQYF